This T cell receptor beta chain was recorded in a study of blood T cell repertoires in COVID-19. Study overall: Acute-phase and convalescent COVID-19 samples originated in the United States, Italy and Spain. PBMCs, B-cell-depleted T cells, or T cells were the source of the cDNA or gDNA that made up the material.

In the source study's methods: Researchers report that nucleated cell counts were estimated from reference gene primer amplification. Clones were read by immunoSEQ multiplex PCR, and TCRdb kept only the in-frame ones, dropping some. V and J calls and clone size are as listed in that table; D and trimming were resolved from the DNA. The sample records 65,000 to 90,000 clones, about 89% being singletons. V lost 6 bases and J lost 3; bases outside the gene matches: 6. The V gene's germline CDR1 is MNHEY and CDR2 SVGAGI. The CDR3 length is 14 residues. The chain links TRBV6-5 to TRBJ2-7, with 9 bases lining up with TRBD1. The receptor was derived from a man over 45 with acute or convalescent COVID-19. The source material was peripheral blood. The DNA of the CDR3 is TGTGCCAGCAGGGAGACAGGGGGAGGCTACGAGCAGTACGTC. This translates into CASRETGGGYEQYV.